Shown below are 3 T cell receptor beta chains from a single sample sequenced in a study of PD-L1 blockade in urothelial cancer. Stated time point: peripheral blood 6 weeks after treatment start. Sequenced by immunoSEQ multiplex PCR; TCRdb stores in-frame clones only, minus some. Of about 30,000 clones in the sample, around 89% were seen once. The input for sequencing was PBMCs, taken around atezolizumab (anti-PD-L1) treatment. The receptor set was obtained from a man of 80 years or more with urothelial cancer.

The rearrangement uses TRBV19 and TRBJ2-7, with D maybe TRBD2 (7 bases). The V gene's germline CDR1 is LNHDA and CDR2 SQIVND (reference sequence). CDR3 length: 13 residues. V lost 4 bases and J 3 bases, leaving 10 bases between the germline ends. CDR3 amino acids: CASSKGGGYEQYF. Here the CDR3 DNA reads TGTGCCAGTAGTAAGGGAGGGGGCTACGAGCAGTACTTC.

The chain joins TRBV10-3 to TRBJ2-7; 8 nucleotides line up with TRBD1. Per the germline V gene, CDR1 is ENHRY and CDR2 is SYGVKD. Trimming removed 6 bases from V and 3 bases from J; junction bases left unmatched: 10. The CDR3 extends over 15 amino acids. In nucleotides, the CDR3 is TGTGCCATCAGGACCGAACCTGGACAGGGCTACGAGCAGTACTTC. Translation: CAIRTEPGQGYEQYF.

V and J are TRBV29-1 and TRBJ1-4, with TRBD1 matching over 9 bases. CDR3 length equals 15 residues. After removal of 0 bases from V and 8 bases from J, the junction contained 7 bases not matched to a gene. The germline V gene has CDR1 SQVTM and CDR2 ANQGSEA. CDR3 in amino acids: CSVEDRDRVGEKLFF. The DNA of the CDR3 is TGCAGCGTTGAAGATCGGGACAGGGTGGGGGAAAAACTGTTTTTT.